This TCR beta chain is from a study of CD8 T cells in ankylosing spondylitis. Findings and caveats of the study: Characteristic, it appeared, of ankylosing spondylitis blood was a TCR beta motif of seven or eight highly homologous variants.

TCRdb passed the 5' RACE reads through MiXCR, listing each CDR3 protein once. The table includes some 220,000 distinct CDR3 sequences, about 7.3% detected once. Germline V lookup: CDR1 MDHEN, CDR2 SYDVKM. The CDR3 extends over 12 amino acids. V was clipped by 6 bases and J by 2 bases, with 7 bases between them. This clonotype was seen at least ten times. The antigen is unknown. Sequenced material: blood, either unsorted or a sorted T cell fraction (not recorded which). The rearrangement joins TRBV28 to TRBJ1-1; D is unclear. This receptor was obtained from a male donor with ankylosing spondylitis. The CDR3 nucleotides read TGTGCCAGCAGGGGGATAAACACTGAAGCTTTCTTT. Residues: CASRGINTEAFF.